This T cell receptor beta chain stems from a study of shared clonotypes between healthy human individuals. Looking at the study overall: A couple of women and a few men aged 18 to 49 served as donors.

V was cut by 5 bases and J by 9 bases, with 14 bases left in between. The CDR3 runs to 12 residues. Per the germline V gene, CDR1 is SEHNR and CDR2 is FQNEAQ (reference sequence). Per the authors' pipeline: ImmunoSEQ yielded junction-only sequences lacking quality scores, so filtering differed. Repertoires were generated with immunoSEQ multiplex PCR, while TCRdb's copy carries only in-frame clones and drops some. Clone size and the V and J calls come from that table; the DNA yielded D and trimming. The sample has about 2.3 million clones, just under 95% seen once. The TCR was taken from a young man in good health. Some clones in this sample may be carry-over from other donors' samples. The V call is TRBV7-9, the J call TRBJ2-7; D is uncertain. The material sequenced was naive CD4+ T cells from PBMCs. Specified subset: CD45RA+ positively selected. The CDR3 DNA reads as TGTGCCAGCAGCCGGGCCGCCTCCGGGCAGTACTTC. Translating gives CASSRAASGQYF.